Described below is a single T cell receptor (beta chain) sequence and its context. The antigen is unknown. The data originate from a study of cytomegalovirus exposure and HLA in healthy donors. CDR3 size: 15 residues. Germline assignment: CDR1 SGHNT and CDR2 YYREEE (reference sequence). V lost 4 bases and J lost 7; bases outside the gene matches: 9. Study-level results: Some V segments could not be told apart, so they were left out, TRBV6-2 and TRBV6-3 among them. For most TCR beta V segments, an earlier analysis put the productive rate at about 90% or about 30% of the time. No immune exposure information besides CMV serostatus was available.

The donors (healthy individuals) were bone marrow donors. It was with 60 Vbeta and 13 Jbeta primers that the PCR ran. Profiled with immunoSEQ multiplex PCR; TCRdb holds only in-frame clones, not every one. Here the sample spans 150,000 to 200,000 clones, roughly 88% being singletons. The chain combines TRBV5-4 with TRBJ1-4, with 8 bases matching TRBD1. Material: PBMCs. This clonotype originated in a man younger than 35 in good health and CMV-seropositive. CDR3 in amino acids: CASSTRTGIGEKLFF. The CDR3 DNA is TGTGCCAGCAGCACCCGGACAGGGATAGGTGAAAAACTGTTTTTT.